This T cell receptor (beta chain) derives from a study of cytotoxic CD8 clonotypes in ibrutinib-treated CLL. V was cut by 7 bases and J by 6 bases, with 17 bases left in between. In germline, CDR1 is SGHTS, CDR2 YDEGEE. The CDR3 loop spans 14 amino acids. Depths of 1 in 200,000 to 1 in 1 million T cells were the sequencing target. Data came from immunoSEQ multiplex PCR; TCRdb stores just in-frame clones and leaves some out. The sample holds 100,000 to 150,000 clones; approximately 85% are singletons and the top ten take about 2%. The sequence was obtained from a human donor with chronic lymphocytic leukemia. The chain joins TRBV5-8 to TRBJ2-1, with D perhaps TRBD1 (6 bases). Sequenced material: PBMCs, taken after 24 months of ibrutinib treatment. The CDR3 DNA reads TGTGCCAGCGGCCCGGTGGCAGGGGTCAATGAGCAGTTCTTC. Translation: CASGPVAGVNEQFF.